This T cell receptor (beta chain) appears in the sequencing data of a study of blood T cell repertoires in COVID-19. Study-level background: COVID-19 samples, acute and convalescent, were from the United States, Italy and Spain.

This CDR3 comprises 17 residues. TCRdb's copy holds only in-frame clones and misses some; the assay was immunoSEQ multiplex PCR. The table includes 110,000 to 150,000 clones, more than 70% detected once. This TCR came from a man aged 35 to 55 with acute COVID-19. The sequenced sample was PBMCs or T cells enriched from blood (not recorded which). J is TRBJ1-2 and V is TRBV21-1; the D call in the table, TRBD1, was not verified against the DNA. TRBV21-1 is shown as a pseudogene. CDR3 region: CASSKGEGVAAHYGYTF. DNA for the CDR3: TGTGCCAGCAGCAAAGGAGAAGGGGTAGCTGCGCACTATGGCTACACCTTC.